The clone carrying this T cell receptor beta chain was counted only a few times. Antigen: not known. The ends were cut back, 1 base at V and 7 bases at J, with 11 bases in the middle. This CDR3 comprises 14 residues. Per the original data handling: Between-group CDR3 differences, defined by clinicopathological status, yielded a distant-metastasis classifier for papillary thyroid cancer. TCRdb re-called the PCR reads with MiXCR. TCRdb, rather than the study authors, made the V and J calls. The sample lists about 13,000 clones; 25% to 40% were seen once. This sample stems from a study of metastatic and nonmetastatic thyroid tumors. About the research overall: Repertoires of blood and of tissue (tumor or nodule) from malignant and benign thyroid patients were compared. Study observations and caveats: Significantly higher TCR beta diversity was reportedly seen in malignant thyroid tumors than benign nodules, in blood and tumor.

Ahead of thyroid surgery, no patient had received treatment of any kind. The source of this sequence is a male donor with papillary thyroid cancer or a benign thyroid nodule (not recorded which). Some clones in this sample may be carry-over from other donors' samples. Sequencing was performed on tumor tissue. The chain joins TRBV12-3 or TRBV12-4 to TRBJ2-4; D tentatively reads TRBD1 or TRBD2 (6 bases each). The CDR3 DNA is TGTGCCAGCAGTTTAGTTCAGGGGAGGAACATTCAGTACTTC. Its translation: CASSLVQGRNIQYF.